A selection of T cell receptor beta chains follows, all from one sample in a study of T cell responses to AZD1222 COVID-19 vaccine. The protocol was immunoSEQ multiplex PCR, while the TCRdb copy is restricted to in-frame clones and leaves out a portion. The table includes over 95,000 clones, almost 90% detected once. Sequencing was performed on peripheral blood, taken 28 days after the second AZD1222 dose. Receptors were obtained from an adult who received the AZD1222 COVID-19 vaccine. CDR3s leave out the opening cysteine and the closing phenylalanine or tryptophan. The size of a clone is reported for some rows only, either as once, few or many, or as a class for expanded clones.

abundance: .
j_gene: TRBJ1-2
v_gene: TRBV6-4
CDR3aa: ASSFMAGADYGYT

abundance: .
j_gene: TRBJ2-3
v_gene: TRBV11-2
CDR3aa: ASSLEGLDTQY

abundance: .
j_gene: TRBJ2-1
v_gene: TRBV7-2
CDR3aa: ASSFLTYNEQF

abundance: .
j_gene: TRBJ2-5
v_gene: TRBV3-1/TRBV3-2
CDR3aa: ASGGRQGDKETQY

abundance: .
j_gene: TRBJ1-5
v_gene: TRBV19
CDR3aa: ASSDSRRQPQH

abundance: .
j_gene: TRBJ2-1
v_gene: TRBV16
CDR3aa: ASSRGIIGTSGRANYNEQF

abundance: .
j_gene: TRBJ2-7
v_gene: TRBV10-3
CDR3aa: AISDPDFYEQY

abundance: .
j_gene: TRBJ1-2
v_gene: TRBV27
CDR3aa: ASSFQGTGPYGYT

abundance: .
j_gene: TRBJ2-1
v_gene: TRBV9
CDR3aa: ASSVGGRREGYNEQF

abundance: .
j_gene: TRBJ2-1
v_gene: TRBV5-8
CDR3aa: ASRLDRARDNEQF

abundance: once
j_gene: TRBJ2-3
v_gene: TRBV18
CDR3aa: ASSPTDRFTDTQY

abundance: .
j_gene: TRBJ2-3
v_gene: TRBV27
CDR3aa: ASSSGLAGTDTQY

abundance: .
j_gene: TRBJ2-7
v_gene: TRBV12-3/TRBV12-4
CDR3aa: ASSPGPLLKQY

abundance: .
j_gene: TRBJ1-6
v_gene: TRBV6-5
CDR3aa: AIRPGESYNSPLH

abundance: .
j_gene: TRBJ2-7
v_gene: TRBV5-1
CDR3aa: ASSTPDRGPSEQY

abundance: .
j_gene: TRBJ1-6
v_gene: TRBV9
CDR3aa: ASSPRRQGATNSPLH

abundance: few
j_gene: TRBJ1-2
v_gene: TRBV5-8
CDR3aa: ASSPATIYGYT

abundance: .
j_gene: TRBJ2-5
v_gene: TRBV3-1/TRBV3-2
CDR3aa: ASSRNQETQY

abundance: .
j_gene: TRBJ2-6
v_gene: TRBV4-1
CDR3aa: ASSQGSGTGANVLT

abundance: .
j_gene: TRBJ2-1
v_gene: TRBV10-2
CDR3aa: ASSASGRYEQF

abundance: .
j_gene: TRBJ1-6
v_gene: TRBV28
CDR3aa: ASRGLYNSPLH

abundance: .
j_gene: TRBJ1-1
v_gene: TRBV5-6
CDR3aa: ASSLRTGNTEAF

abundance: .
j_gene: TRBJ1-4
v_gene: TRBV6-1
CDR3aa: ASSEALRGIPPDEKLF

abundance: .
j_gene: TRBJ2-6
v_gene: TRBV30
CDR3aa: AWSPGANVLT

abundance: .
j_gene: TRBJ2-3
v_gene: TRBV6-1
CDR3aa: ASSEQASGTQY

abundance: .
j_gene: TRBJ2-3
v_gene: TRBV7-3
CDR3aa: ASSAIGGSTDTQY

abundance: .
j_gene: TRBJ2-3
v_gene: TRBV6-2/TRBV6-3
CDR3aa: ASSYGAGDGKDTQY

abundance: .
j_gene: TRBJ2-1
v_gene: TRBV28
CDR3aa: ASSQPGLAGGNEQF

abundance: .
j_gene: TRBJ2-7
v_gene: TRBV27
CDR3aa: ASSWDRLSGYEQY

abundance: .
j_gene: TRBJ1-5
v_gene: TRBV18
CDR3aa: ASSPVGQGNNQPQH

abundance: .
j_gene: TRBJ1-2
v_gene: TRBV7-2
CDR3aa: ASRPVSSYGYT

abundance: .
j_gene: TRBJ1-1
v_gene: TRBV12-3/TRBV12-4
CDR3aa: ASRLRQGTEAF

abundance: once
j_gene: TRBJ1-3
v_gene: TRBV28
CDR3aa: ASSLVSSGNTIY

abundance: .
j_gene: TRBJ1-1
v_gene: TRBV7-3
CDR3aa: ASSLNQENTEAF

abundance: .
j_gene: TRBJ2-1
v_gene: TRBV27
CDR3aa: ASSVTKAEQF

abundance: .
j_gene: TRBJ1-1
v_gene: TRBV28
CDR3aa: ASTWLGSGDTEAF

abundance: few
j_gene: TRBJ2-5
v_gene: TRBV5-1
CDR3aa: ASSLVEKTQY

abundance: .
j_gene: TRBJ1-2
v_gene: TRBV28
CDR3aa: ASSLMSYGYT

abundance: .
j_gene: TRBJ2-2
v_gene: TRBV30
CDR3aa: AWKEGTDTGELF

abundance: .
j_gene: TRBJ2-5
v_gene: TRBV6-5
CDR3aa: ASTLPATDYGTQY

abundance: .
j_gene: TRBJ2-1
v_gene: TRBV19
CDR3aa: ASSYESSYNEQF

abundance: few
j_gene: TRBJ1-3
v_gene: TRBV5-1
CDR3aa: ASSSRQGSGNTIY

abundance: .
j_gene: TRBJ1-4
v_gene: TRBV11-1
CDR3aa: ASRATTNEKLF

abundance: .
j_gene: TRBJ2-5
v_gene: TRBV10-2
CDR3aa: ASSDLRGTQY

abundance: once
j_gene: TRBJ2-1
v_gene: TRBV2
CDR3aa: ASRSLSFASEQF

abundance: .
j_gene: TRBJ2-3
v_gene: TRBV10-2
CDR3aa: ASSELASTDTQY

abundance: .
j_gene: TRBJ2-7
v_gene: TRBV19
CDR3aa: ASSIGLRSYEQY

abundance: .
j_gene: TRBJ2-7
v_gene: TRBV5-4
CDR3aa: ASSLDGGQPYEQY

abundance: .
j_gene: TRBJ2-7
v_gene: TRBV5-1
CDR3aa: ASRPTGTGTYEQY

abundance: .
j_gene: TRBJ2-1
v_gene: TRBV5-1
CDR3aa: ASSAGGPGNEQF

abundance: .
j_gene: TRBJ1-3
v_gene: TRBV19
CDR3aa: ASSEQFSGNTIY

abundance: .
j_gene: TRBJ2-5
v_gene: TRBV28
CDR3aa: ASSFGTVAPQETQY